This T cell receptor beta chain was sequenced for a study of T cell responses to AZD1222 COVID-19 vaccine. TCRdb keeps only in-frame clones here, not all; method: immunoSEQ multiplex PCR. In the table there are under 150,000 clones, roughly 92% of which are singletons. CDR1 and CDR2 from the germline V gene are SGHRS and YFSETQ. V lost 7 bases, J lost 0 bases, and 11 bases stayed unmatched. CDR3 length: 16 residues. The J gene is TRBJ2-3, the V gene TRBV5-1; TRBD1 matches 7 bases. The sample consisted of peripheral blood, taken 28 days after the second AZD1222 dose. This TCR derives from an adult who received the AZD1222 COVID-19 vaccine. The CDR3 nucleotides are TGCGCCAGCTCCTCTTGGACAGGTTCGAGCACAGATACGCAGTATTTT. Residues: CASSSWTGSSTDTQYF.